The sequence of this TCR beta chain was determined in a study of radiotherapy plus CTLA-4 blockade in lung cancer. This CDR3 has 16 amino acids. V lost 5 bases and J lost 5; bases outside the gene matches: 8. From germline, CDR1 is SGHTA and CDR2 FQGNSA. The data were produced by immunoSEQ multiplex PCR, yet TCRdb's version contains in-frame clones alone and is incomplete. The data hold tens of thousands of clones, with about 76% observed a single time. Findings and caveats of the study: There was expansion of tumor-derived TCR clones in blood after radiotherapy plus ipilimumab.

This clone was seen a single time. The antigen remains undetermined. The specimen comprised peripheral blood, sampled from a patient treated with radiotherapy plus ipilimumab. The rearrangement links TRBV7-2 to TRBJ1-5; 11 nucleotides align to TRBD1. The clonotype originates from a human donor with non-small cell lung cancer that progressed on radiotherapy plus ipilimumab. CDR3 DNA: TGTGCCAGCAGCAGAGTGGGGACAGGGGGATATCAGCCCCAGCATTTT. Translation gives CASSRVGTGGYQPQHF.